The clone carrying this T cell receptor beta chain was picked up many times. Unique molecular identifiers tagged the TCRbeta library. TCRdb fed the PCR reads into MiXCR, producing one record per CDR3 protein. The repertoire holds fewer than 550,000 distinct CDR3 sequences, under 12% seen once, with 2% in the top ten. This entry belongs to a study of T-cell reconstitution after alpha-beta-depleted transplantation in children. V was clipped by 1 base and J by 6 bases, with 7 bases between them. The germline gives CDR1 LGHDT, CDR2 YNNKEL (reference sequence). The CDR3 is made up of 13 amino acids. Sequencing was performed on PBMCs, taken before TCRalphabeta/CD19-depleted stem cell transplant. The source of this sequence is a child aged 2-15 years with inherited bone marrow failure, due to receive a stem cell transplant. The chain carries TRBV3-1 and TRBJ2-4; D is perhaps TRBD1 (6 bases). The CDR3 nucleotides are TGTGCCAGCAGCCAAGGCAGGGGAAACATTCAGTACTTC. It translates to CASSQGRGNIQYF.